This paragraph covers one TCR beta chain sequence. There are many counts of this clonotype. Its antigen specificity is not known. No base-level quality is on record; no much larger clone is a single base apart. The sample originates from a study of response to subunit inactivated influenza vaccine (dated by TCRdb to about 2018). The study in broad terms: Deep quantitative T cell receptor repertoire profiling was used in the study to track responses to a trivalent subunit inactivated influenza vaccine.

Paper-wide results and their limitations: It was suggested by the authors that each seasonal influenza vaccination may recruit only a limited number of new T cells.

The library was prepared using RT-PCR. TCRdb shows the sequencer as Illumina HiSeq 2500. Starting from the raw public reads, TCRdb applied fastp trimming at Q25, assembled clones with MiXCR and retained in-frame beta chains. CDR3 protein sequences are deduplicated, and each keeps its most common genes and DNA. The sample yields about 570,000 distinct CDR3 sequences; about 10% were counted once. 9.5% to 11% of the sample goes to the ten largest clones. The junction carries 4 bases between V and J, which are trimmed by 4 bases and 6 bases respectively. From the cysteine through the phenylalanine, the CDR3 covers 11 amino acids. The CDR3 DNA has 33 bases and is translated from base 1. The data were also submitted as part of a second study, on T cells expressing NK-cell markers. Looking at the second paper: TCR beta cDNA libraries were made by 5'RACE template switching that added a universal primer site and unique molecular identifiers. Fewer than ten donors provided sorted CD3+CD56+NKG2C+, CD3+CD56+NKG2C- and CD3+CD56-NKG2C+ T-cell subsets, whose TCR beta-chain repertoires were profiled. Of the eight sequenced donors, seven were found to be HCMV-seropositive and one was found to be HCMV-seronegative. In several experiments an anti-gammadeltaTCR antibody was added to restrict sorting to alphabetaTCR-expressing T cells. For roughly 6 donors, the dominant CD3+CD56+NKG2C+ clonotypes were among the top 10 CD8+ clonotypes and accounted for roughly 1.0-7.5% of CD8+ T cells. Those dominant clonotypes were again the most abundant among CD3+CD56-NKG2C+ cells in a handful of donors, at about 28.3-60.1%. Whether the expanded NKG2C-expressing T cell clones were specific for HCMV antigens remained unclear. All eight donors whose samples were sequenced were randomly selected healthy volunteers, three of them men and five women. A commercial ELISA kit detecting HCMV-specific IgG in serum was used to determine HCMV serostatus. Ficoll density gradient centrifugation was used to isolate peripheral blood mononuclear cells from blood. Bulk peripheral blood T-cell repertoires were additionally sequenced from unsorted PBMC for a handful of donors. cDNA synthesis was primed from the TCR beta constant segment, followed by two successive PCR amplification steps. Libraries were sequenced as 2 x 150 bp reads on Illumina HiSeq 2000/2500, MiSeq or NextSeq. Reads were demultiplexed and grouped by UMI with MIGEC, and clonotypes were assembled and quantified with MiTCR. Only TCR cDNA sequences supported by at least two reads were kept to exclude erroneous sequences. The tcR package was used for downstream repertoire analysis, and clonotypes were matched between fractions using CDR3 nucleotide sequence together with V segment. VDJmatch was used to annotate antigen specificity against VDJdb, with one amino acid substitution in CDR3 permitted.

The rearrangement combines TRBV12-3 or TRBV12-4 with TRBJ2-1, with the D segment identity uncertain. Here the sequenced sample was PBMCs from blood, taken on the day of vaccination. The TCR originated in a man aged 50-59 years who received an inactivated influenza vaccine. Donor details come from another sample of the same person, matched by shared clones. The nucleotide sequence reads TGTGCCAGCAGTTCCCTCAATGAGCAGTTCTTC. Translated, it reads CASSSLNEQFF.